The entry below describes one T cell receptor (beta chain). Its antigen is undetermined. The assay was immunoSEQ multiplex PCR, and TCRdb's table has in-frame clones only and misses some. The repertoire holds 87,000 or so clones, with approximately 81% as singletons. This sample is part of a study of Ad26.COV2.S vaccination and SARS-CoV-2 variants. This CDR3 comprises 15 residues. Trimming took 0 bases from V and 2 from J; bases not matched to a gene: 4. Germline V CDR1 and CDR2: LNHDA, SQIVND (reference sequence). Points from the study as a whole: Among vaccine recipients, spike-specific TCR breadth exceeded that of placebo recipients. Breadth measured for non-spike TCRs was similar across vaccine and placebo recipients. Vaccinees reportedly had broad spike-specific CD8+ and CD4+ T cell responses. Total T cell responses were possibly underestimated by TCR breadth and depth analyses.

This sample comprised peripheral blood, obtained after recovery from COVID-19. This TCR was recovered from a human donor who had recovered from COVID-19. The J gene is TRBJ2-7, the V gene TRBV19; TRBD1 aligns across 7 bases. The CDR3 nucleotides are TGTGCCAGTAGTATAGATCAGGGACAGCCCTACGAGCAGTACTTC. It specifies CASSIDQGQPYEQYF.